The next 15 T cell receptor beta chains were all read from a single sample in a study of cytomegalovirus exposure and HLA in healthy donors. The PCR was carried out with 60 Vbeta primers and 13 Jbeta primers. Clones were read by immunoSEQ multiplex PCR, and TCRdb kept only the in-frame ones, dropping some. The sample contains tens of thousands of clones, 74% of which appear only once. Sequencing was carried out using PBMCs. The receptors were gathered from a human donor in good health.

The chain is built from TRBV5-1 and TRBJ2-1, with 14 positions matching TRBD2. This CDR3 comprises 17 residues. Germline lookup yields CDR1 SGHRS and CDR2 YFSETQ. Trimming cost V 4 bases and J 3 bases; bases outside gene matches: 6. The CDR3 protein is CASSPGLAGDHYNEQFF. The CDR3 DNA follows: TGCGCCAGCAGCCCGGGACTAGCGGGAGACCACTACAATGAGCAGTTCTTC.

This clone has a handful of counts. CDR3 in amino acids: CASSVANSGYNEQFF. CDR3 DNA sequence: TGTGCCAGCAGCGTAGCTAATAGCGGTTACAATGAGCAGTTCTTC. The rearrangement uses TRBV9 and TRBJ2-1, with D possibly matching TRBD2 (6 bases). The CDR3 totals 15 residues. In germline, CDR1 is SGDLS, CDR2 YYNGEE. V lost 0 bases, J lost 4 bases, and 11 bases lay in between.

The V call is TRBV7-2, the J call TRBJ1-5; maybe TRBD1 (6 bases). V was cut by 2 bases and J by 5 bases, with 13 bases left in between. The CDR3 contains 15 residues. Germline V gene lookup returns CDR1 SGHTA and CDR2 FQGNSA. CDR3 in amino acids: CASSLWLDSYQPQHF. The CDR3 bases are TGTGCCAGCAGCTTATGGCTGGACAGTTATCAGCCCCAGCATTTT.

CDR3 DNA: TGCGCCAGCAGCTTGGGCCCAACAGGGGGGACGAACACCGGGGAGCTGTTTTTT. It encodes CASSLGPTGGTNTGELFF. The gene calls are TRBV5-1 and TRBJ2-2; TRBD1 matches at 8 bases. The V segment lost 0 bases and the J segment 0 bases; nucleotides outside the gene matches: 7. The CDR3 consists of 18 residues. In germline, CDR1 is SGHRS, CDR2 YFSETQ.

The chain joins TRBV27 to TRBJ1-1; D remains ambiguous. CDR1 MNHEY and CDR2 SMNVEV come from the germline V gene (reference sequence). Deletions cut 5 bases from V and 5 bases from J, with 12 bases between. The CDR3 loop spans 13 amino acids. This CDR3 is CASSPWGETEAFF. In DNA form, the CDR3 reads TGTGCCAGCAGTCCTTGGGGAGAGACTGAAGCTTTCTTT.

This sequence joins TRBV6-5 and TRBJ1-2, with D hard to call. The CDR3 totals 12 residues. Trimming left V 9 bases short and J 4 bases short, with 12 bases between. The germline V gene encodes CDR1 MNHEY and CDR2 SVGAGI. Here the CDR3 DNA reads TGTGCCAGTGGACTGGAACTCTATGGCTACACCTTC. Encoded protein: CASGLELYGYTF.

The chain links TRBV4-1 to TRBJ2-3, with 7 bases lining up with TRBD2. Germline V gives CDR1 MGHRA, CDR2 YSYEKL. V gave up 0 bases and J gave up 0 bases; unmatched junction bases: 12. CDR3 length: 19 amino acids. Written as DNA, the CDR3 is TGCGCCAGCAGCCAAGATGTCCAGCGGGGTCTCTCTAGCACAGATACGCAGTATTTT. Translated, it gives CASSQDVQRGLSSTDTQYF.

The V gene is TRBV5-4, the J gene TRBJ2-1; unclear D gene. Trimming removed 4 bases at V and 8 bases at J, with 16 bases between. CDR3 length: 14 residues. Germline V gene lookup returns CDR1 SGHNT and CDR2 YYREEE (reference sequence). CDR3 protein: CASSEAFLSDEQFF. The DNA of the CDR3 is TGTGCCAGCAGCGAGGCCTTTCTGTCCGATGAGCAGTTCTTC.

The rearrangement joins TRBV28 to TRBJ1-5, with 8 bases fitting TRBD1. There are 15 residues in the CDR3. Looked up from germline, CDR1 is MDHEN and CDR2 is SYDVKM. The V gene end was trimmed by 6 bases and the J gene end by 5 bases; junction bases not matched to a gene: 9. The CDR3 region is CASSLRTGRDQPQHF. The CDR3 DNA reads as TGTGCCAGCAGCCTCCGGACAGGGAGAGATCAGCCCCAGCATTTT.

A single count supports this clone. The rearrangement links TRBV2 to TRBJ1-2; the D is unclear. In germline, CDR1 is SNHLY, CDR2 FYNNEI. Trimming removed 2 bases from V and 6 bases from J, with 19 bases in between. CDR3 size: 16 residues. The CDR3, as DNA: TGTGCCAGCAGTGAATTGGGCCGCCTTCCTCAGGATGGCTACACCTTC. Translating gives CASSELGRLPQDGYTF.

The chain joins TRBV27 to TRBJ2-1, with 14 bases matching TRBD2. Germline CDR1 MNHEY, CDR2 SMNVEV (reference sequence). The CDR3 is 16 amino acids. J was trimmed by 3 bases and V by 7 bases; bases with no gene match: 5. This CDR3 reads CASTRGTSGSYNEQFF. The CDR3, as DNA: TGTGCCAGCACCCGAGGGACTAGCGGGAGCTACAATGAGCAGTTCTTC.

This clone has more than one count but fewer than ten. The V call is TRBV25-1, the J call TRBJ1-6, with D possibly TRBD1 on 6 matching bases. CDR3 length equals 14 residues. Germline V gene data show CDR1 as MGHDK and CDR2 as SYGVNS. V shed 5 bases and J shed 4 bases, with 9 bases lying between them. CDR3 in DNA: TGTGCCAGCAGTCCCGGACAGTATAATTCACCCCTCCACTTT. This encodes CASSPGQYNSPLHF.

This clone was observed once. Written as DNA, the CDR3 is TGTGCCAGCAGTGAAGGCCCCGGGACAGGGGACAATCAGCCCCAGCATTTT. Translating it yields CASSEGPGTGDNQPQHF. The gene calls are TRBV6-1 and TRBJ1-5; 10 bases agree with TRBD1. Germline V gives CDR1 MNHNS, CDR2 SASEGT. The CDR3 extends over 17 amino acids. With 1 base clipped from V and 3 bases from J, the junction kept 6 bases outside the gene matches.

This clone came up a few times. The germline gene is not matched at one end of the junction; a read error may be the cause. The V call is TRBV7-7, the J call TRBJ2-5; D is perhaps TRBD1 (5 bases). Looked up from germline, CDR1 is SSHAT and CDR2 is FNYEAQ (reference sequence). CDR3 length equals 14 residues. CDR3 DNA: TGTGCTAGCAGCTCTACAGGATTGCCAGAGACCCAGTACTTC. It is translated as CASSSTGLPETQYF.

The J gene is TRBJ2-3, the V gene TRBV27; perhaps TRBD1 as D (6 bases). The V gene lost 4 bases and the J gene lost 3 bases, with 17 bases spanning the gap. Germline assignment: CDR1 MNHEY and CDR2 SMNVEV (reference sequence). The CDR3 has 16 residues. The CDR3 region has the DNA TGTGCCAGCAGTTCCTTCGACAGGTTTGGTACAGATACGCAGTATTTT. Translating it yields CASSSFDRFGTDTQYF.